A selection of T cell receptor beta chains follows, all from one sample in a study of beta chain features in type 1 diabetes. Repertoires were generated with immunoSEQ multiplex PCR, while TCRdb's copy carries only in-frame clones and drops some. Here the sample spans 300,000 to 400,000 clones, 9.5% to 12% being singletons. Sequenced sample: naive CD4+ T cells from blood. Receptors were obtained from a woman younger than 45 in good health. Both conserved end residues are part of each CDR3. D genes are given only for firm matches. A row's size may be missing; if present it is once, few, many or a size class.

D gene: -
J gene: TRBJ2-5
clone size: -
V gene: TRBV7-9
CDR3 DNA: TGTGCCAGCAGCTTAGAGACTACTCGTCAAGAGACCCAGTACTTC
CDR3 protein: CASSLETTRQETQYF

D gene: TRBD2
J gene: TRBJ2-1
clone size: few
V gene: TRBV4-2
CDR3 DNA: TGTGCCAGCAGCCAAGATTGGGGACTAGCGGGAGTAGAGCAGTTCTTC
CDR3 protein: CASSQDWGLAGVEQFF

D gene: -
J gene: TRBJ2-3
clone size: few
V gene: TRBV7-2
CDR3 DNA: TGTGCCAGCAGCCCGAGCGGGAGCACAGATACGCAGTATTTT
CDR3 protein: CASSPSGSTDTQYF

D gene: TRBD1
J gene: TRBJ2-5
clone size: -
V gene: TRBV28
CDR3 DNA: TGTGCCAGCAGGACAGGGGTGGGGGAGACCCAGTACTTC
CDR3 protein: CASRTGVGETQYF

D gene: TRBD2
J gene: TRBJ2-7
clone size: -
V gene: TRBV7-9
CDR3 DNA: TGTGCCAGCAGACCGACTAGCGGGAGCTACGAGCAGTACTTC
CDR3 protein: CASRPTSGSYEQYF

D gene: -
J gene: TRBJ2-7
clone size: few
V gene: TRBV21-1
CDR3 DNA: TGTGCCAGCAGCAAAAAGGCTAGCGGGACTGACTCCTACGAGCAGTACTTC
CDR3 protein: CASSKKASGTDSYEQYF

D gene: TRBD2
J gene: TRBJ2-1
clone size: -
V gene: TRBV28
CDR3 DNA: TGTGCCGGTGGGGGGGCAAGACTAGCGGGAGGGCCGGGTGAGCAGTTCTTC
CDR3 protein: CAGGGARLAGGPGEQFF

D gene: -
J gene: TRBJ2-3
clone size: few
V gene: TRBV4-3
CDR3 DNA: TGCGCCAGCAGCCAAGAGCGGAAAGCTACCGCGAGCACAGATACGCAGTATTTT
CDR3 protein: CASSQERKATASTDTQYF

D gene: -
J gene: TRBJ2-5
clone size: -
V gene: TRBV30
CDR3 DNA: TGTGCCTGGAGTCAGTTATGGGAGACCCAGTACTTC
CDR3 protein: CAWSQLWETQYF

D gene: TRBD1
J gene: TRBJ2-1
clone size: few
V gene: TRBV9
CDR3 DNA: TGTGCCAGCAGCGTGATTCCGGGACAGGGGTTGAATGAGCAGTTCTTC
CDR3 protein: CASSVIPGQGLNEQFF

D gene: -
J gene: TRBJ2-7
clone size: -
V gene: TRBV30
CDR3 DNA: TGTGCCTGGAGGGCCTCGACAAGAACATACTACGAGCAGTACTTC
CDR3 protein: CAWRASTRTYYEQYF

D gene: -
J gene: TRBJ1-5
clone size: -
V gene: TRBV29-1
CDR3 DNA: TGCAGCGTCCTGACAGGCCACGATCAGCCCCAGCATTTT
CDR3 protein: CSVLTGHDQPQHF

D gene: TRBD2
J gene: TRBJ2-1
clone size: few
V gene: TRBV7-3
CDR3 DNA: TGTGCCAGCAGCGCAGGACTAGCGGGAGTCACTGAGCAGTTCTTC
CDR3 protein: CASSAGLAGVTEQFF

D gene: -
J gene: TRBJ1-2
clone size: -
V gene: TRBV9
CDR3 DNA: TGTGCCAGCAGCGTTGGCCAAGCCGGGGGCTACACCTTC
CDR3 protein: CASSVGQAGGYTF

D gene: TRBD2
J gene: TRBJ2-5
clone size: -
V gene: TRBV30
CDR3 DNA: TGTGCCTGGGCTTCACGACCGTGGGGGGAGGGTGAGACCCAGTACTTC
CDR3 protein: CAWASRPWGEGETQYF

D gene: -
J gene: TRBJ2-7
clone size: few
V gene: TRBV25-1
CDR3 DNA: TGTGCCAGCAGAGGGGCCTACGAGCAGTACTTC
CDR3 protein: CASRGAYEQYF

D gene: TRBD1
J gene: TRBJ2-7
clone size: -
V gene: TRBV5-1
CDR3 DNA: TGCGCCAGCAGCTACGACAGGGAAGAGGGGGAGCAGTACTTC
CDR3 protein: CASSYDREEGEQYF

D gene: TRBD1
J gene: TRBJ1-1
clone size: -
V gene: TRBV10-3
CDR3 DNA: TGTGCCATCAGTCAGGGGGGAGGTGAAGCTTTCTTT
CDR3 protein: CAISQGGGEAFF

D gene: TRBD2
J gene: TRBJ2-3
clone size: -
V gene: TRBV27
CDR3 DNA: TGTGCCAGCAGTTTAGCCTGGGGACTAGTATCGGAAGATACGCAGTATTTT
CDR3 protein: CASSLAWGLVSEDTQYF

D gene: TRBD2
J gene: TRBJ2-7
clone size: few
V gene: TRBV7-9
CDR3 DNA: TGTGCCAGCAGCACGACTAGCGAGAAAACCTACGAGCAGTACTTC
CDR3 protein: CASSTTSEKTYEQYF

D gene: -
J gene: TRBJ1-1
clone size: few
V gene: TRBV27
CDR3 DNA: TGTGCCAGCAGTTTCTACGATAACACTGAAGCTTTCTTT
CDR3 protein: CASSFYDNTEAFF

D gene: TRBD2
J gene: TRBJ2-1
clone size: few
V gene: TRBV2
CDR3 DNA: TGTGCCAGCAGCCGCAGGACAATAGCGGGAGTGACATACAATGAGCAGTTCTTC
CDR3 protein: CASSRRTIAGVTYNEQFF

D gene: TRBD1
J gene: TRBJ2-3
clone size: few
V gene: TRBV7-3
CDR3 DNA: TGTGCCAGCAGCGTGACAGGGGCGAGCACAGATACGCAGTATTTT
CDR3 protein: CASSVTGASTDTQYF

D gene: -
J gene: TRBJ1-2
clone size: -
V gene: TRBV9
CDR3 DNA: TGTGCCAGCAGCGTAGCGGAGGGGTCTCTTTATGGCTACACCTTC
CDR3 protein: CASSVAEGSLYGYTF

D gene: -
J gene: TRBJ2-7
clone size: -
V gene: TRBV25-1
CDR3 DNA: TGTGCCAGCCAAGAGAGGACAGTCGGCGAGCAGTACTTC
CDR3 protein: CASQERTVGEQYF

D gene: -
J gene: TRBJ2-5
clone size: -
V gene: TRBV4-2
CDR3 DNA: TGTGCCAGCAGCCTCACAGGAGAGACCCAGTACTTC
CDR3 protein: CASSLTGETQYF

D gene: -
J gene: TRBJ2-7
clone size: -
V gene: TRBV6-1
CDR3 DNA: TGTGCCAGCAGTGATTCGAGCACCGGGGGGCGCGCGCAGTACTTC
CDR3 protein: CASSDSSTGGRAQYF

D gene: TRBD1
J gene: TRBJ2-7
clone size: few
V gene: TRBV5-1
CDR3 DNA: TGCGCCAGCAGCATCGGACAGGGAGTCCCGTACGAGCAGTACTTC
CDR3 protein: CASSIGQGVPYEQYF

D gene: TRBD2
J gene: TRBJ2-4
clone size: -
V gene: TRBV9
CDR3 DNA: TGTGCCAGCAGCGTAGGTCGAGCGGGAGTTCCAGCCAAAAACATTCAGTACTTC
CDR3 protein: CASSVGRAGVPAKNIQYF

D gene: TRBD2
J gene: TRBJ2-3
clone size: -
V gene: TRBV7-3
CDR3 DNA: TGTGCCAGCAGCCTGCGGCTAGCGGGAGTCCTAGATACGCAGTATTTT
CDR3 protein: CASSLRLAGVLDTQYF

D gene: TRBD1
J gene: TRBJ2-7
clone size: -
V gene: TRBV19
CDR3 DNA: TGTGCCAGTAGTACCCCGACAGGGACATACTCCTACGAGCAGTACTTC
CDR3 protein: CASSTPTGTYSYEQYF

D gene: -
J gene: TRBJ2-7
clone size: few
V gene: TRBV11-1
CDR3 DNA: TGTGCCAGCAGCTTAGCGCAGGGTTTTCCCTACGAGCAGTACTTC
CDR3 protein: CASSLAQGFPYEQYF

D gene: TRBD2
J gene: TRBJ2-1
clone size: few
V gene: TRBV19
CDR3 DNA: TGTGCCAGTACCCGACTAGCGGGGCTATACAATGAGCAGTTCTTC
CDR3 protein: CASTRLAGLYNEQFF

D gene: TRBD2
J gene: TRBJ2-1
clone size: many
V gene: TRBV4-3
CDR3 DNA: TGCGCCAGCAGCCAACCGGGACTAGCGGATGAGCAGTTCTTC
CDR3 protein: CASSQPGLADEQFF

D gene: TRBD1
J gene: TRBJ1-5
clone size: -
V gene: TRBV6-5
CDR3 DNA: TGTGCCACCCGACAGGGCGAGCAGCCCCAGCATTTT
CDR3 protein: CATRQGEQPQHF

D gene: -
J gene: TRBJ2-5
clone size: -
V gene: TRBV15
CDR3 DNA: TGTGCCACCAGCCCCCAGGGGCGGAGAAACCAAGAGACCCAGTACTTC
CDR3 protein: CATSPQGRRNQETQYF

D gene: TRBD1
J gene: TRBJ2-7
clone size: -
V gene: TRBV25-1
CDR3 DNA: TGTGCCAGCAGTGAGCCGGGACAGGGCGTCAACGAGCAGTACTTC
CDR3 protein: CASSEPGQGVNEQYF

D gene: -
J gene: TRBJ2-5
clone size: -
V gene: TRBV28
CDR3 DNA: TGTGCCAGCAGTTTTTCTACTAGGGAGACCCAGTACTTC
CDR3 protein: CASSFSTRETQYF

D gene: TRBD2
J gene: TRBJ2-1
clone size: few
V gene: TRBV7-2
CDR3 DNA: TGTGCCAGCAGCTTAGAAATACTGACTAGCGGGCACGGTGAGAATGAGCAGTTCTTC
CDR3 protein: CASSLEILTSGHGENEQFF

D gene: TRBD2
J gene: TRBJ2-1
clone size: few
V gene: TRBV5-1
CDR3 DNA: TGCGCCAGCAGCCCGGGACTAGCGGGAGTCTCCTACAATGAGCAGTTCTTC
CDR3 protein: CASSPGLAGVSYNEQFF

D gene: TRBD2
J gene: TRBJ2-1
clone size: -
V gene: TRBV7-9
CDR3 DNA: TGTGCCAGCAGGACTAGCGGGACGAGCTACAATGAGCAGTTCTTC
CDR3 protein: CASRTSGTSYNEQFF

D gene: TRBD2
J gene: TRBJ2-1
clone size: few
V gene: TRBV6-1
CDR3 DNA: TGTGCCAGCAGTGGCCCAGGGACTAGCGGGCACAATGAGCAGTTCTTC
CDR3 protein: CASSGPGTSGHNEQFF

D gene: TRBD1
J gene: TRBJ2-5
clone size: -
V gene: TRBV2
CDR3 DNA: TGTGCCAGCAGTGATGACAGGGGGAGTCAAGAGACCCAGTACTTC
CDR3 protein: CASSDDRGSQETQYF

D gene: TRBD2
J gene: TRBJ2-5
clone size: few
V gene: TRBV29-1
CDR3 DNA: TGCAGCGTTTGGACTAGCGGGAGTGCGGAGACCCAGTACTTC
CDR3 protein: CSVWTSGSAETQYF

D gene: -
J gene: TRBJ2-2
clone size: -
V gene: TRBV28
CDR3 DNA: TGTGCCAGCAGTTTTTTACTCGCGAACACCGGGGAGCTGTTTTTT
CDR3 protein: CASSFLLANTGELFF

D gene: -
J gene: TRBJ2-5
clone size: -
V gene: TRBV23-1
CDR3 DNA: TGCGCCAGCAGTCAATCGTCGGCGGGCCAAGAGACCCAGTACTTC
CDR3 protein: CASSQSSAGQETQYF

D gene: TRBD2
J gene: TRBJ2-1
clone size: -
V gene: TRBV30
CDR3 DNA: TGTGCCTGGAGTGGGACTAGCGGGAGCTCCTACAATGAGCAGTTCTTC
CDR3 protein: CAWSGTSGSSYNEQFF

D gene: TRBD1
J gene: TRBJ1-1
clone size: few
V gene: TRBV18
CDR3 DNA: TGTGCCAGCTCACCTGGACAGGGGGCCGCTGAAGCTTTCTTT
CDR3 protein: CASSPGQGAAEAFF

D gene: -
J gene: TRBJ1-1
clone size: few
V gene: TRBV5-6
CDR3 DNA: TGTGCCAGCAGCTTGATCCCCACAGCGGTGAACACTGAAGCTTTCTTT
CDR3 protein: CASSLIPTAVNTEAFF

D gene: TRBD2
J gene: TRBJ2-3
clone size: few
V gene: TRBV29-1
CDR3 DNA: TGCAGCGTTGACAAGCGGGGGGGCACAGATACGCAGTATTTT
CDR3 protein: CSVDKRGGTDTQYF

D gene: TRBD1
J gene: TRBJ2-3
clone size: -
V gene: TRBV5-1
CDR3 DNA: TGCGCCAGCAGCCCAGACAGGGGCACAGATACGCAGTATTTT
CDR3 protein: CASSPDRGTDTQYF

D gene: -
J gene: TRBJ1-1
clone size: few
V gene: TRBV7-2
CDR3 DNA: TGTGCCAGCAGCTTTGTCAGGGATGGGACTGAAGCTTTCTTT
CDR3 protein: CASSFVRDGTEAFF

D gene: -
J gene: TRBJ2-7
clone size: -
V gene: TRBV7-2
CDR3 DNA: TGTGCCAGCAGCCGGCGGACTATCGGCTCCTACGAGCAGTACTTC
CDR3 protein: CASSRRTIGSYEQYF

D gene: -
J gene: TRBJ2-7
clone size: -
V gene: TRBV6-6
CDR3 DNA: TGTGCCAGCAGTACTTACGTTCCACGGGAGAGCGAGCAGTACTTC
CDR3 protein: CASSTYVPRESEQYF

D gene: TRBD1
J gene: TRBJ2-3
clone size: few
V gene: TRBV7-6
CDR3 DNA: TGTGCCAGCAGCTTAGTGCCGCCGGGACAGGAGCCTTCTAGCACAGATACGCAGTATTTT
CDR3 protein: CASSLVPPGQEPSSTDTQYF

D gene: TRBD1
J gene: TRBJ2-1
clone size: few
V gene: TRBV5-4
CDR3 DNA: TGTGCCAGCAGCTTGACAGGGGGCGCATATGAGCAGTTCTTC
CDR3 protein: CASSLTGGAYEQFF

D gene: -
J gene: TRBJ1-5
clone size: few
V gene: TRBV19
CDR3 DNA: TGTGCCACGGGAGTGGCAGGTCAGCCCCAGCATTTT
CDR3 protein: CATGVAGQPQHF

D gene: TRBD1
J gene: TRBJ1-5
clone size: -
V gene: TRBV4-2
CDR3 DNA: TGTGCCAGCAGCCAAGGACAGGGCCACAATCAGCCCCAGCATTTT
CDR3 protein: CASSQGQGHNQPQHF

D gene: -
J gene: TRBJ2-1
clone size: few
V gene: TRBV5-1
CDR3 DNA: TGCGCCAGCAGCTTCTCAGCTAGAACCCTTTTCGATGAGCAGTTCTTC
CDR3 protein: CASSFSARTLFDEQFF